This section outlines one TCR beta chain sequence together with its context. The data stem from a study of blood T cell repertoires in COVID-19. Turning to the study itself: The United States, Italy and Spain supplied acute and convalescent COVID-19 samples. PBMCs, B-cell-depleted T cells, or T cells provided the cDNA or gDNA that made up the material.

Original analysis: It was from reference gene primer amplification that nucleated cell counts were estimated. TCRdb's table, derived via immunoSEQ multiplex PCR, lists solely in-frame clones and lacks some. V and J calls and clone size are copied from that table; D and trimming were computed from the DNA. Here the sample spans over 300,000 clones, 85% being singletons. The CDR3 covers 12 residues. Germline V lookup: CDR1 MNHEY, CDR2 SMNVEV (reference sequence). V gave up 8 bases and J gave up 3 bases; unmatched junction bases: 4. This chain uses TRBV27 with TRBJ2-7, with 7 bases identical to TRBD2. This clonotype was sampled from a human donor in a cohort sampled during active COVID-19. The sequencing sample was made of peripheral blood. This chain's CDR3 is CASGTTHYEQYF. CDR3 in DNA: TGTGCCAGCGGGACTACCCACTACGAGCAGTACTTC.